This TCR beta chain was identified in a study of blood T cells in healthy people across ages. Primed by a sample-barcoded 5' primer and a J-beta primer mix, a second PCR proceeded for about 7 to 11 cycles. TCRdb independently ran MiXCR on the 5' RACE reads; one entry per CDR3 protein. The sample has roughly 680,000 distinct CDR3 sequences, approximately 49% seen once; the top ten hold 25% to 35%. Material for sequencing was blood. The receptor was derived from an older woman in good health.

This CDR3 reads CASSAGGREGTDTQYF. Written as DNA, the CDR3 is TGCGCCAGCAGTGCTGGCGGGAGGGAGGGAACAGATACGCAGTATTTT. This chain links TRBV10-2 with TRBJ2-3, with TRBD2 identical over 9 bases. The V and J ends lost 4 bases and 3 bases, in that order; junction bases with no gene match: 8. CDR1 is WSHSY and CDR2 is SAAADI in the germline V gene. CDR3 size: 16 residues.